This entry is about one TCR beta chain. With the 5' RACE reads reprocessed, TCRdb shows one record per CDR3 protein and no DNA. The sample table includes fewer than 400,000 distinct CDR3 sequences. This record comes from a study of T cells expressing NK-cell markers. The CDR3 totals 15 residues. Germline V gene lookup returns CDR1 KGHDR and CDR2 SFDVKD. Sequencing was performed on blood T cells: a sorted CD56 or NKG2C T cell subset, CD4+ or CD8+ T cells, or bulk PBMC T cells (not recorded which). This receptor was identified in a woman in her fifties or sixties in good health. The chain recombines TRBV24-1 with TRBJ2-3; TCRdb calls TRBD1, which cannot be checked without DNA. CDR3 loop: CATSPDRASTDTQYF.